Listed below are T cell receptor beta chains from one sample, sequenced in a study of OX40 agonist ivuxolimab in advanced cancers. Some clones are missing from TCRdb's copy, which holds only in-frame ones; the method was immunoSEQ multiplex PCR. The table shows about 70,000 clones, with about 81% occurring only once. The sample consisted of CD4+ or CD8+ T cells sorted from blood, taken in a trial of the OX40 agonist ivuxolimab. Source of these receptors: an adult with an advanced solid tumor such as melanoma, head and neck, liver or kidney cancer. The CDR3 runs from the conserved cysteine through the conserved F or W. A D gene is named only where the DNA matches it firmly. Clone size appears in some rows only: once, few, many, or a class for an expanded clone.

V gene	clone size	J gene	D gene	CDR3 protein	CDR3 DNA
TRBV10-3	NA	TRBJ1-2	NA	CAIRGGANYGYTF	TGTGCCATCAGGGGTGGAGCTAACTATGGCTACACCTTC
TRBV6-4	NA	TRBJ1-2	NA	CASPGGYYGYTF	TGTGCCAGTCCGGGGGGCTACTATGGCTACACCTTC
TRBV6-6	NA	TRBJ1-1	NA	CASSYSRGVDTEAFF	TGTGCCAGCAGTTACTCCCGAGGGGTGGACACTGAAGCTTTCTTT
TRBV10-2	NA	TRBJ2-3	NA	CASPVRKVVGLPTQYF	TGCGCCAGCCCTGTTAGGAAGGTAGTCGGACTTCCTACGCAGTATTTT
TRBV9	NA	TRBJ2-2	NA	CASSARMWGTGELFF	TGTGCCAGCAGCGCCCGAATGTGGGGGACCGGGGAGCTGTTTTTT
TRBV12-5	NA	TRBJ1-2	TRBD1	CASGRGTGIGPPYGYTF	TGTGCTAGTGGTCGCGGGACAGGAATCGGACCGCCCTATGGCTACACCTTC
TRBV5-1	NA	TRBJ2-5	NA	CASSSQETQYF	TGCGCCAGCAGCTCACAAGAGACCCAGTACTTC
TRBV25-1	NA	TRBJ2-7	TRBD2	CASSGAGGPREQYF	TGTGCCAGCAGTGGAGCGGGAGGGCCTCGCGAGCAGTACTTC
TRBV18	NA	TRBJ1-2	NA	CASSPTQEYGYTF	TGTGCCAGCTCACCGACACAGGAATATGGCTACACCTTC
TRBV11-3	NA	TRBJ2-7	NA	CASSLRGEWGYEQYF	TGTGCCAGCAGCCTTAGGGGTGAGTGGGGCTACGAGCAGTACTTC
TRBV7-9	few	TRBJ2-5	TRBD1	CASSSTRQGRETQYF	TGTGCCAGCAGCTCCACCCGACAGGGCCGCGAGACCCAGTACTTC
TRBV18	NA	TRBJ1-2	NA	CASSLMTGLNYGYTF	TGTGCCAGCTCACTCATGACAGGCCTCAACTATGGCTACACCTTC
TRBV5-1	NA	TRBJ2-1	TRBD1	CASSVTGGSNNEQFF	TGCGCCAGCAGTGTCACAGGGGGCTCCAACAATGAGCAGTTCTTC
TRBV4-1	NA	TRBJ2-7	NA	CASSQGASGYLSYEQYF	TGCGCCAGCAGCCAAGGGGCGAGCGGCTACCTCTCCTACGAGCAGTACTTC
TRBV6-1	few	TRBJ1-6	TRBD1	CASSEADRDYSPLHF	TGTGCCAGCAGTGAAGCCGACAGGGATTACTCACCCCTCCACTTT
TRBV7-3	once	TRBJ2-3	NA	CASSLMGGILTDTQYF	TGTGCCAGCAGCTTAATGGGCGGGATATTGACAGATACGCAGTATTTT
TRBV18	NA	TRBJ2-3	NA	CASSRPGWGADFGSTDTQYF	TGTGCCAGCTCACGGCCCGGCTGGGGGGCCGACTTCGGTAGCACAGATACGCAGTATTTT
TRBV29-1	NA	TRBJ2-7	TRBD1	CSVKDRAYEQYF	TGCAGCGTCAAGGACAGGGCGTACGAGCAGTACTTC
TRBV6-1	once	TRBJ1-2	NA	CASSHGVGYTF	TGTGCCAGCAGTCACGGTGTCGGCTACACCTTC
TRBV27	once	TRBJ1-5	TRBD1	CASSSQGGQGRQPQHF	TGTGCCAGCAGTTCCCAGGGGGGGCAGGGTCGTCAGCCCCAGCATTTT
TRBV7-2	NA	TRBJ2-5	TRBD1	CASSRGTGGTQYF	TGTGCCAGCAGCCGAGGGACAGGGGGGACCCAGTACTTC
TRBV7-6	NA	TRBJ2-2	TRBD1	CASSEGQFTGELFF	TGTGCCAGCAGCGAGGGACAGTTCACCGGGGAGCTGTTTTTT
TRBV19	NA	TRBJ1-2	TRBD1	CASSIILGGGAGGYTF	TGTGCCAGTAGTATAATTCTCGGAGGGGGCGCGGGTGGCTACACCTTC
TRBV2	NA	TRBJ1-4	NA	CASSETPGSWEKLFF	TGTGCCAGCAGTGAAACCCCAGGTTCATGGGAAAAACTGTTTTTT
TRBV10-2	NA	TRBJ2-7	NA	CASSEPRDTSYEQYF	TGCGCCAGCAGTGAGCCACGGGACACTTCCTACGAGCAGTACTTC
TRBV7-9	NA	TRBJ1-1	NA	CASSLEPGLEAFF	TGTGCCAGCAGCCTAGAACCCGGGCTTGAAGCTTTCTTT
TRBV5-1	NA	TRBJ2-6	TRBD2	CASSLLAGGPGANVLTF	TGCGCCAGCAGCCTCCTAGCGGGAGGGCCTGGGGCCAACGTCCTGACTTTC
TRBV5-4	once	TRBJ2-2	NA	CASSLAGYTGELFF	TGTGCCAGCAGCTTGGCCGGATACACCGGGGAGCTGTTTTTT
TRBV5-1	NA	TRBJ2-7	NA	CASSLRAGRYEQYF	TGCGCCAGCAGCTTGCGCGCGGGAAGGTACGAGCAGTACTTC
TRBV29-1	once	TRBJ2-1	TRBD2	CSLLTSGLGEQFF	TGCAGTCTTCTGACTAGCGGCCTAGGCGAGCAGTTCTTC
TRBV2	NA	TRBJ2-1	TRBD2	CASRSSGGSYNEQFF	TGTGCCAGCAGATCGAGCGGGGGGTCCTACAATGAGCAGTTCTTC
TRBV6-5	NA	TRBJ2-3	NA	CASSPRGSDTQYF	TGTGCCAGCAGCCCCCGGGGTTCAGATACGCAGTATTTT
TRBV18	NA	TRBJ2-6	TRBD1	CASSRTGSSGANVLTF	TGTGCCAGCTCACGGACAGGATCCTCTGGGGCCAACGTCCTGACTTTC
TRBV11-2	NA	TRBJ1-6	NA	CASSQTPGSPLHF	TGTGCCAGCAGCCAGACTCCTGGTTCACCCCTCCACTTT
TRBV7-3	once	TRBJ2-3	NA	CASSQVSGTDTQYF	TGCGCCAGCAGCCAAGTCTCTGGGACAGATACGCAGTATTTT
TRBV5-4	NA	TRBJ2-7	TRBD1	CASSQGQGIYEQYF	TGTGCCAGCAGCCAGGGACAGGGGATCTACGAGCAGTACTTC
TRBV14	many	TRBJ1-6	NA	CASRNWASPLHF	TGTGCCAGCAGAAATTGGGCTTCACCCCTCCACTTT
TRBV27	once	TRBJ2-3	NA	CASSLLPAQITQYF	TGTGCCAGCAGTCTCCTCCCCGCACAGATTACGCAGTATTTT
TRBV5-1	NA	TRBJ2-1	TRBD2	CASSSLISGLAEMYNEQFF	TGCGCCAGCAGCTCATTGATATCTGGACTAGCGGAGATGTACAATGAGCAGTTCTTC
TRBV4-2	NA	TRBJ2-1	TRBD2	CASSPRSSGTYLNEQFF	TGTGCCAGCAGCCCAAGAAGTAGCGGGACGTACCTCAATGAGCAGTTCTTC
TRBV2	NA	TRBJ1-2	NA	CASSEARFYGYTF	TGTGCCAGCAGTGAAGCTCGCTTCTATGGCTACACCTTC
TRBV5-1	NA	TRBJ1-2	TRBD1	CASSRDSVYGYTF	TGCGCCAGCAGCCGGGACAGTGTCTATGGCTACACCTTC
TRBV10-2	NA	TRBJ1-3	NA	CASQQYSGNTIYF	TGCGCCAGCCAACAGTACTCTGGAAACACCATATATTTT
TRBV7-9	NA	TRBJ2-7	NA	CASSLHETEYEQYF	TGTGCCAGCAGCTTACATGAGACTGAGTACGAGCAGTACTTC
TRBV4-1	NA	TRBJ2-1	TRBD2	CASSHTLVASGNNEQFF	TGCGCCAGCAGCCATACCCTCGTCGCTAGCGGAAACAATGAGCAGTTCTTC
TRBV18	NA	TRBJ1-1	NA	CASSLSLMQGTTMNTEAFF	TGTGCCAGCTCTCTTTCTCTAATGCAGGGCACTACCATGAACACTGAAGCTTTCTTT
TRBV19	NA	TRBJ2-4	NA	CASQRLGLAKNIQYF	TGTGCCAGCCAAAGGCTGGGCCTAGCCAAAAACATTCAGTACTTC
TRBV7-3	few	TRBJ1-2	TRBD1	CASSPGGTGVYGYTF	TGTGCCAGCAGCCCTGGAGGGACAGGGGTGTATGGCTACACCTTC
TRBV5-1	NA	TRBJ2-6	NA	CASSLEQSSGANVLTF	TGCGCCAGCAGCTTGGAACAGAGCTCTGGGGCCAACGTCCTGACTTTC
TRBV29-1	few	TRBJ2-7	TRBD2	CSVYLTSRAYEQYF	TGCAGCGTTTACCTGACTAGCAGAGCCTACGAGCAGTACTTC
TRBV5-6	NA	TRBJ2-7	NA	CASSLGAGNYEQYF	TGTGCCAGCAGCTTGGGGGCAGGAAACTACGAGCAGTACTTC
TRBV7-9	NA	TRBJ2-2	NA	CASSLKRSMGTGELFF	TGTGCCAGCAGCTTAAAGCGGAGTATGGGTACCGGGGAGCTGTTTTTT
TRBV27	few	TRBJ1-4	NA	CASSLRQYNEKLFF	TGTGCCAGCAGTTTAAGACAGTATAATGAAAAACTGTTTTTT
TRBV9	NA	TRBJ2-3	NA	CASSVLGGTDLGDTQYF	TGTGCCAGCAGCGTTCTAGGGGGGACAGACCTGGGAGATACGCAGTATTTT
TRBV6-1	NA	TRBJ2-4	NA	CASSWVRRDIQYF	TGTGCCAGCTCTTGGGTACGGAGGGACATTCAGTACTTC
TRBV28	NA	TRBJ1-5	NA	CASNPSPVIPQHF	TGTGCCAGCAATCCCTCCCCCGTAATTCCCCAGCATTTT
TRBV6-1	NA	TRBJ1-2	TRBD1	CASSPGQGRYTF	TGTGCCAGCAGTCCGGGACAGGGGCGCTACACCTTC
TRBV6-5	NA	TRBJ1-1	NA	CASSLQAEAFF	TGTGCCAGCAGCCTGCAGGCTGAAGCTTTCTTT
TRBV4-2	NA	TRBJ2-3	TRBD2	CASSQGLAKDTQYF	TGTGCCAGCAGCCAAGGACTAGCGAAAGATACGCAGTATTTT